Here is one TCR beta chain with its context. This clone was seen only a few times. Its antigen has not been determined. No much larger clone exists at a distance of one base, and base qualities are not known. The sample belongs to a study of cytomegalovirus exposure and HLA in healthy donors (dated by TCRdb to 2015 to 2018). For context, the study as a whole: According to an earlier analysis of 587 of the donors, 150 million to 200 million T cells yielded 90 million to 140 million unique TCR beta sequences and 276 Gb of sequence data. Around 320 gigabases of sequencing data and tens of millions of unique TCR sequences were included in an early release covering over 600 HLA-typed donors. Of the roughly 400 genotyped donors, approximately 80% fell in the genetic ancestry cluster associated with self-reported Caucasian donors. The study was designed to test whether signatures of past pathogen exposure could be identified by cataloging public T cell receptors. The study profiled the T cell repertoires of under 700 subjects by immunosequencing and related them to cytomegalovirus serostatus. Along with the roughly 670-subject first cohort, a separate validation cohort of roughly 110 different subjects was used. To predict cytomegalovirus infection status, the study combined high-throughput TCR immunosequencing, statistical association of individual TCRs with disease status, and machine learning. To study patterns of TCR occurrence, a later analysis re-analyzed previously published TCR beta repertoires from 600 to 750 donors and added high-resolution HLA genotyping. Rather than using new phenotypic data, the later analysis identified candidate immune exposures from TCR beta sequences and from how often those sequences occurred across donors. In an earlier analysis of roughly 600 of the donors, high-throughput TCR beta sequencing was used to judge whether each TCR beta V gene segment behaved as functional or pseudogenic. Donor age, sex, ethnicity and CMV serostatus were collected together with the repertoire data. In a later genetic analysis, genome-wide SNP genotypes for about 55% of the roughly 700 donors were used, and that subset was treated as a discovery cohort. All discovery cohort repertoires had been generated using a single sequencing platform. Class I and class II HLA loci were covered by the typing at four-digit resolution. Typing coverage differed by locus: A, B, C, DRB1 and DQB1 were typed in about 620-630 donors, DQA1 in 522, DPA1 in nearly 610, and DPB1 in just under 490. Because of strong linkage in the cohort, roughly 5 DR-DQ haplotypes were treated as single units for association and clustering. Among a few hundred genotyped donors of the cohort, an average of around 240,000 unique TCR beta nucleotide sequences were sequenced per donor, about a sixth of them non-productive. General conclusions and limits of the study: The study gave a list of 150 to 200 TCR beta chains associated with cytomegalovirus. A later analysis found that TCR association rates varied across HLA loci, with DRB1 alleles showing the most associated TCRs and HLA-C alleles the fewest. In vitro tests confirmed that a few of the cytomegalovirus-associated TCR beta chains recognize cytomegalovirus antigens. Roughly uniform sequencing depth across donors was assumed in presence/absence analyses, although this assumption may not hold. The authors suggested that the approach could potentially be extended to other disease states and immunological phenotypes. Linkage disequilibrium might explain the correlated functional status among segregating V segments, but an unknown experimental factor could not be ruled out. Most TCR sequences were seen in very few donors, while some public TCRs were found in many individuals. A later analysis found that HLA-associated TCR beta chains were more clonally expanded and had lower generation probabilities than equally common non-associated chains. The classifier was reported to diagnose cytomegalovirus status with high specificity and sensitivity in both the original and validation cohorts. Because counts were too low, more than 15 rarely observed V segments, including chromosome 9 orphons, were excluded from the earlier analysis of around 640 of the donors. A cluster of highly shared sequence variants was judged likely to represent a technical artifact of the sequencing pipeline. Several of the top co-occurrence clusters appeared to be linked to parvovirus B19, influenza, CMV and Epstein-Barr virus, according to a later analysis. In a later analysis, some 18,000 TCR beta sequences were associated with specific HLA alleles at a false discovery rate of 0.05. Because HLA typing was missing for some donors at each locus, association tests included only the typed subset. In an earlier analysis of 587 of the donors, most TCR beta V segments were observed in productive rearrangements about 87% or about 30% of the time, broadly matching IMGT annotations. When HLA alleles, especially DR and DQ, strongly co-occurred, TCR associations were difficult to assign to individual alleles. According to a later analysis, most CMV-associated TCR beta chains appeared to be HLA-restricted, and the HLA associations seemed to be driven largely by CMV exposure. Only TCR beta chains were sequenced in this cohort, and the absence of alpha or paired-chain data limited detectable features. In a later genetic analysis, a missense DCLRE1C variant was associated with V-gene and J-gene trimming of TCR beta chains, and the association was replicated in an independent cohort. For the cohort, immune exposure information was limited to CMV serostatus. Some IMGT-functional V segments, including TRBV6-2 and TRBV6-3, could not be told apart with the 87-base-pair reads, so those segments were excluded. In a later genetic analysis, fewer N-insertions in productive TCRs were reported among donors in an Asian-associated ancestry cluster than the roughly 640-donor mean. A further reported finding was that TCR beta sequences accurately predicted the HLA-A and HLA-B alleles for most subjects in the first cohort.

The library was generated by the immunoSEQ multiplex PCR assay. The multiplex PCR relied on a mix of 60 forward primers for TCR Vbeta segments and 13 reverse primers for TCR Jbeta segments. The CDR3 region of rearranged TCR beta genes was amplified from genomic DNA with a multiplex PCR assay. On the Illumina HiSeq System, the amplified TCR beta libraries were sequenced as 87-base-pair reads. The paper's data handling went like this. Across the roughly 600 repertoires, a later analysis counted 80 million or so unique TCR beta chains, approximately 12 million of which were shared by at least two donors. To remove PCR and sequencing errors, raw reads were error-corrected and collapsed into unique sequences using a nearest-neighbor algorithm that merged closely related sequences. To assign V, D and J gene segments, CDR3 sequences were aligned to IMGT reference sequences. For a sequence to be retained, a match of at least six nucleotides to both a V gene segment and a J gene segment was required. A rearrangement was called productive if the CDR3 had no stop codons and remained in frame with V and J, and every other rearrangement was called non-productive. Following IMGT convention, CDR3 was defined as the stretch from the second conserved V-encoded cysteine to the conserved J-encoded phenylalanine. The earlier analysis of about 590 of the donors excluded sequences that lacked an unambiguous match to a single V gene segment. An earlier analysis of about 600 of the donors called V segments functional above 56.7% productive rearrangements and segregating when the between-donor standard deviation exceeded 5%. A statistical classification framework was developed to diagnose cytomegalovirus status using the catalog of TCR beta chain sequences. V and J gene assignment, in a later analysis, came from comparing TCR nucleotide sequences with IMGT/GENE-DB human TR gene sequences. In a later analysis, CDR3 sequences and most-parsimonious VDJ recombination scenarios were assigned using the TCRdist pipeline. In a later analysis, each TCR beta chain was defined by its CDR3 amino acid sequence together with its V-gene family, and reads without a unique V-gene family were excluded. In a later analysis, some 600 highly shared, low-generation-probability nucleotide sequences were removed to address suspected cross-contamination and a sequencing artifact. For each public chain, a later analysis derived a clonal expansion index from normalized ranks of inferred template counts within each repertoire. Generation probabilities in a later analysis came from a VDJ recombination model fitted to out-of-frame rearrangements, and those results were checked against IGoR. Hypergeometric tests were used in a later analysis to score TCR-TCR, TCR-HLA and TCR-CMV co-occurrence, with a repertoire-size bias correction applied to the TCR pairs. To estimate false discovery rates, a later analysis permuted the HLA or CMV assignments 20 times. A later analysis grouped co-occurring TCRs with DBSCAN, adding TCRdist sequence similarity when clustering within HLA-allele-positive subsets. For co-occurrence clustering, repertoires with fewer than 30,000 or more than 120,000 public chains were excluded, along with four or five repertoires with anomalous nucleotide sharing. Drawn from immuneACCESS, this table holds only the in-frame rearrangements with V and J called that TCRdb kept. Clones are partly lost; checked studies trace under half to an unresolved V gene and leave the rest unexplained. That table furnishes V, J and clone size, whereas the DNA furnished D and trimming. The sample table lists some 120,000 clones, 75% to 85% of them with a count of one. The ten largest clones capture more than 2.5% of the sample.

Via the germline V gene, CDR1 is MNHNS and CDR2 SASEGT. Its CDR3 holds 13 amino acids, cysteine through phenylalanine. Just the 39-base CDR3 DNA is kept, in frame starting at base 1. Trimmed from V: 6 bases; trimmed from J: 3 bases; junction bases lacking a gene match: 2. The cohort was made up of several hundred healthy bone marrow donors. Cohort members were all nominally healthy when sampled, although unrecorded immune exposures were likely present. The donor was CMV seronegative and belonged to the group of 320 or so seronegative cohort members. A peripheral blood sample was collected from each donor, and TCR beta sequencing was performed on peripheral blood mononuclear cells. Genomic DNA was extracted from the blood cell samples with the Qiagen DNeasy Blood Extraction Kit.

Material: PBMCs. This sequence was found in a male donor in good health and CMV-seronegative. The V gene is TRBV6-1 and the J gene is TRBJ1-1; 9 middle bases align to TRBD1. The nucleotides read TGTGCCAGCAGAGGACAGGGGTACACTGAAGCTTTCTTT. Translated, it gives CASRGQGYTEAFF.